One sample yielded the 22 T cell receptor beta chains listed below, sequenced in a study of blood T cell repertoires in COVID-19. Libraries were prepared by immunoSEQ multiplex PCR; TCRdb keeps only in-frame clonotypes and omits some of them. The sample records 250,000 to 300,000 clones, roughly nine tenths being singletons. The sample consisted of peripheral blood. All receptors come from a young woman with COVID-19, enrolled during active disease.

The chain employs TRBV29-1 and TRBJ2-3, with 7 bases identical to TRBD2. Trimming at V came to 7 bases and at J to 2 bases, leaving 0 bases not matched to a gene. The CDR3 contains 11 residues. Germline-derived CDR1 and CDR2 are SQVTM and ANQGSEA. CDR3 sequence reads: CSGLATDTQYF. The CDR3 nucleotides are TGCAGCGGACTAGCCACAGATACGCAGTATTTT.

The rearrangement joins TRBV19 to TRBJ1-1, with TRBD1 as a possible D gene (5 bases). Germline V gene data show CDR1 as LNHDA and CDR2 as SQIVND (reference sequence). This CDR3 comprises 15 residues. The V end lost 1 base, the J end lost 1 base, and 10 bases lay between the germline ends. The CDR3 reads CASSIGSGPNTEAFF. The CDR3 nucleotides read TGTGCCAGTAGTATAGGGTCAGGGCCGAACACTGAAGCTTTCTTT.

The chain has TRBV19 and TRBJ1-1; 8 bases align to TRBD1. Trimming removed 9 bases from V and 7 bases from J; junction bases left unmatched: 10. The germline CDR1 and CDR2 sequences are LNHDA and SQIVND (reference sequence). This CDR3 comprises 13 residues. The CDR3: CASTDQGAIEAFF. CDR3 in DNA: TGTGCCAGCACGGACCAGGGGGCGATTGAAGCTTTCTTT.

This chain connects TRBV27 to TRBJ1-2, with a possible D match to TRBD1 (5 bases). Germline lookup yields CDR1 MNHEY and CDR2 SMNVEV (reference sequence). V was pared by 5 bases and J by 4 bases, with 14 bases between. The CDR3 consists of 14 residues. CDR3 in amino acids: CASSPIDRSYGYTF. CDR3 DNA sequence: TGTGCCAGCAGTCCGATCGACAGAAGCTATGGCTACACCTTC.

The CDR3 sequence is CASSQDGGTGGLYEQYF. The CDR3 bases are TGTGCCAGCAGCCAAGATGGAGGGACAGGGGGTCTCTACGAGCAGTACTTC. This chain connects TRBV3-1 (or the pseudogene TRBV3-2) to TRBJ2-7, with 11 positions matching TRBD1. Per the germline V gene, CDR1 is LGHDT and CDR2 is YNNKEL (reference sequence). With 0 bases clipped from V and 3 bases from J, the junction kept 7 bases outside the gene matches. The CDR3 has 17 amino acids.

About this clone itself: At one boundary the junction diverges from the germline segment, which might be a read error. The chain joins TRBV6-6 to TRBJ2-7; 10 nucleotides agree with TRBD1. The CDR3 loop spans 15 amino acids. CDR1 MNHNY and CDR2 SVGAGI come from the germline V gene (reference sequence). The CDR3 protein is CASSYSTGTGAPPFF. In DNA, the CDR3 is TGTGCCAGCAGTTACTCGACGGGGACAGGGGCCCCCCCCTTCTTC.

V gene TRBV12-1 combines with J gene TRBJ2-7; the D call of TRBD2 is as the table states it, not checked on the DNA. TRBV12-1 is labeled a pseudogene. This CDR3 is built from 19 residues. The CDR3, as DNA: TGTGCCAGCAGCTTTGCCCCTCCCCCCCGGACTAGGCCGTTCTACGAGCAGTACTTC. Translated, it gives CASSFAPPPRTRPFYEQYF.

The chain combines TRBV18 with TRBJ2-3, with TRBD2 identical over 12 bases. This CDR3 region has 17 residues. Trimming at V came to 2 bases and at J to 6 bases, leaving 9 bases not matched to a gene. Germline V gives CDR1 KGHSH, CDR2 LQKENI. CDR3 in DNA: TGTGCCAGCTCACCAAGACCTAGCGGGGGGGCAGGTGATACGCAGTATTTT. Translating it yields CASSPRPSGGAGDTQYF. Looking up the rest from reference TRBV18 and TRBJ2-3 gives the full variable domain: NAGVMQNPRHLVRRRGQEARLRCSPMKGHSHVYWYRQLPEEGLKFMVYLQKENIIDESGMPKERFSAEFPKEGPSILRIQQVVRGDSAAYFCASSPRPSGGAGDTQYFGPGTRLTVL.

The CDR3 is CASSIDEDYGYTF. CDR3 DNA: TGTGCCAGTAGTATAGACGAGGATTATGGCTACACCTTC. The chain carries TRBV19 and TRBJ1-2; D call uncertain. Germline CDR1 LNHDA, CDR2 SQIVND (reference sequence). The CDR3 loop spans 13 amino acids. Deletions cut 0 bases from V and 5 bases from J, with 7 bases between.

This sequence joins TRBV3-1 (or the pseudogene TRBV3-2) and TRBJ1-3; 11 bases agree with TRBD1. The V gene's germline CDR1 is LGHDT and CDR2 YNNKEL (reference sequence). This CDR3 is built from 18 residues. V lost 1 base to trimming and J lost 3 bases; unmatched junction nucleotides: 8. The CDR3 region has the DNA TGTGCCAGCAGCCAAGGGACAGGGGGCTTTCTTGGTGGAAACACCATATATTTT. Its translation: CASSQGTGGFLGGNTIYF.

Here the CDR3 DNA reads TGCGCCAGCAGCTTACAGGGAATGCATCAGCCCCAGCATTTT. Encoded protein: CASSLQGMHQPQHF. V and J are TRBV5-1 and TRBJ1-5; perhaps TRBD1 as D (6 bases). Per the germline V gene, CDR1 is SGHRS and CDR2 is YFSETQ. The CDR3 sequence is 14 residues long. The V and J ends lost 2 bases and 5 bases respectively, with 11 bases between them.

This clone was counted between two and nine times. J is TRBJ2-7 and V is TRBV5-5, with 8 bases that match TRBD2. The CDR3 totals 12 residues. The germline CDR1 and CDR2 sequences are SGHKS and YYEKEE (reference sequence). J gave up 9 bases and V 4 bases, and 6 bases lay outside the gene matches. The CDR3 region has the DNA TGTGCCAGCAGCCCCCTTAGCGGGGTGCAGTACTTC. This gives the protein CASSPLSGVQYF.

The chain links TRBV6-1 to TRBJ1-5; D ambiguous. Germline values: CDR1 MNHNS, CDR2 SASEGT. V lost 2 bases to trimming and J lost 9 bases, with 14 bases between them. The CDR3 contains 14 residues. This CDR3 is CASSEITDLGPQHF. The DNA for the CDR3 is TGTGCCAGCAGTGAAATCACGGACTTGGGGCCCCAGCATTTT.

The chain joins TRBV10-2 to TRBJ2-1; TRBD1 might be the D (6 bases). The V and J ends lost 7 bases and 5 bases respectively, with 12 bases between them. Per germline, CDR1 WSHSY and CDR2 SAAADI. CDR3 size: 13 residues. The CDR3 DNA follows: TGCGCCAGCAACGGGCAGGGGAACAATGAGCAGTTCTTC. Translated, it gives CASNGQGNNEQFF.

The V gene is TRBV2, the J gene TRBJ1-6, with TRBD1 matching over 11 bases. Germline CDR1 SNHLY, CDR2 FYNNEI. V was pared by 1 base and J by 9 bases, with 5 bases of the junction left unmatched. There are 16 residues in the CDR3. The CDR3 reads CASSEGGQGALSPLHF. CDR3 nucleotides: TGTGCCAGCAGTGAAGGTGGACAGGGGGCTCTTTCACCCCTCCACTTT.

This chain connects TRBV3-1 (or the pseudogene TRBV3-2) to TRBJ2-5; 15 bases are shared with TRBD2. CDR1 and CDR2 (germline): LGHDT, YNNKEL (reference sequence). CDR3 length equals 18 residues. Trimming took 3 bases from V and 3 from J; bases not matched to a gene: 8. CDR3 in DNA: TGTGCCAGCAGCCAGGAAACTGGACTAGCGGGGGGGGAAGAGACCCAGTACTTC. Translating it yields CASSQETGLAGGEETQYF.

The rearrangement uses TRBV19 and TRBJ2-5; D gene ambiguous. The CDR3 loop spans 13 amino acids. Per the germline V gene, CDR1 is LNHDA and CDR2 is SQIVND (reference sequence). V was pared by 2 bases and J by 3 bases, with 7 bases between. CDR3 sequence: CASSITPEETQYF. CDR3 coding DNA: TGTGCCAGTAGTATAACGCCGGAAGAGACCCAGTACTTC.

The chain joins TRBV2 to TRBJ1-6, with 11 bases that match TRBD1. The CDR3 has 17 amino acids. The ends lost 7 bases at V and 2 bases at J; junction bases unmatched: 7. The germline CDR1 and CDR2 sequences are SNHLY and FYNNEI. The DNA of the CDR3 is TGTGCCAGCATGGGTCCGGGACAGGGGGCCTATAATTCACCCCTCCACTTT. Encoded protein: CASMGPGQGAYNSPLHF.

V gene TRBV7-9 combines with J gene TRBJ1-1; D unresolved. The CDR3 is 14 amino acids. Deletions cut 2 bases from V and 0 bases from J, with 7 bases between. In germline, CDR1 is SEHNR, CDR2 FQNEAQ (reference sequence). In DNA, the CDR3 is TGTGCCAGCAGCTTACGGGGTTTGAACACTGAAGCTTTCTTT. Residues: CASSLRGLNTEAFF.

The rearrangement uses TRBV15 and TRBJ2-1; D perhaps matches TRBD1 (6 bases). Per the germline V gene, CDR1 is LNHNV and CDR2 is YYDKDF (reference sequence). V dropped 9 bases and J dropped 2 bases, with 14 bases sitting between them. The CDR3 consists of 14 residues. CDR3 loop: CATAGTLTYNEQFF. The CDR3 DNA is TGTGCCACAGCCGGGACACTGACCTACAATGAGCAGTTCTTC. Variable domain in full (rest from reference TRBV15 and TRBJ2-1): DAMVIQNPRYQVTQFGKPVTLSCSQTLNHNVMYWYQQKSSQAPKLLFHYYDKDFNNEADTPDNFQSRRPNTSFCFLDIRSPGLGDTAMYLCATAGTLTYNEQFFGPGTRLTVL.

CDR3 in amino acids: CASSTGTSGGSEYF. Here the CDR3 DNA reads TGTGCCAGTAGCACCGGGACTAGCGGGGGGTCGGAGTACTTC. V gene TRBV19 combines with J gene TRBJ2-7; 15 bases match TRBD2. The CDR3 has 14 residues. The germline gives CDR1 LNHDA, CDR2 SQIVND (reference sequence). V trimming: 6 bases; J trimming: 11 bases; junction bases outside the gene matches: 8.

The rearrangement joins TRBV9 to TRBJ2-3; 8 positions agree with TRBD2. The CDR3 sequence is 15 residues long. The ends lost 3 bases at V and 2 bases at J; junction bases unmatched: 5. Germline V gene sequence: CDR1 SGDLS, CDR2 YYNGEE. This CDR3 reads CASSAGGASTDTQYF. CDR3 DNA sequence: TGTGCCAGCAGCGCCGGGGGGGCATCCACAGATACGCAGTATTTT.